This T cell receptor beta chain was recorded in a study of T-cell reconstitution after alpha-beta-depleted transplantation in children. Study results and caveats: In patients about two months after transplant, alpha-beta T cells reportedly arose from several hundred expanded graft clones. Among T cells one year after transplant, newly produced cells accounted for most counts and diversity.

As for this clonotype: The antigen remains unidentified.

Trimming removed 0 bases from V and 6 bases from J, with 15 bases in between. Germline CDR1 and CDR2: LGHNA and YSLEER. CDR3 length equals 15 residues. As it was prepared, the TCRbeta library received unique molecular identifiers. MiXCR, run by TCRdb on the PCR reads, gives a single entry per CDR3 protein. The sample has approximately 230,000 distinct CDR3 sequences, 20% to 30% seen once. Sequenced here: PBMCs, mostly from graft donor cells, sampled 360 days after TCRalphabeta/CD19-depleted stem cell transplant. This TCR was recovered from a female patient aged 2-15 years who had a stem cell transplant for congenital amegakaryocytic thrombocytopenia, so the T cells may come from the graft donor. The chain employs TRBV4-3 and TRBJ2-7; possibly TRBD1 for D (6 bases). The CDR3 nucleotides read TGCGCCAGCAGCCAAGAAGGACAGTCCCCGCGCGAGCAGTACTTC. The encoded protein is CASSQEGQSPREQYF.